Presented here are 27 T cell receptor beta chains from one specimen sequenced in a study of identical twins. TCRdb fed the 5' RACE reads into MiXCR, producing one record per CDR3 protein. The table includes some 330,000 distinct CDR3 sequences, about 10% detected once. Material for sequencing was naive T cells sorted from blood. Receptors originate from a woman aged 50 to 65 in good health.

The rearrangement uses TRBV24-1 and TRBJ2-5; D remains unclear. V was trimmed by 4 bases and J by 4 bases, leaving 21 bases between them. Germline V gene sequence: CDR1 KGHDR, CDR2 SFDVKD. This CDR3 contains 17 residues. CDR3 protein: CATSEPGRLFGAETQYF. In DNA, the CDR3 is TGTGCCACCAGTGAACCCGGACGCCTCTTCGGCGCAGAGACCCAGTACTTC.

This clonotype has at least ten counts. The chain recombines TRBV11-2 with TRBJ2-3; 9 bases are shared with TRBD2. With 3 bases clipped from V and 0 bases from J, the junction kept 1 base outside the gene matches. CDR1 is SGHAT, CDR2 FQNNGV, per germline. The CDR3 loop spans 15 amino acids. The CDR3 protein is CASSLLAGSTDTQYF. CDR3 DNA sequence: TGTGCCAGCAGCTTGCTAGCGGGGAGCACAGATACGCAGTATTTT. Using reference TRBV11-2 and TRBJ2-3 for the parts outside the CDR3, the full variable domain is EAGVAQSPRYKIIEKRQSVAFWCNPISGHATLYWYQQILGQGPKLLIQFQNNGVVDDSQLPKDRFSAERLKGVDSTLKIQPAKLEDSAVYLCASSLLAGSTDTQYFGPGTRLTVL.

J is TRBJ2-1 and V is TRBV12-3 or TRBV12-4, with D possibly TRBD2 on 6 matching bases. This CDR3 contains 13 residues. V shed 4 bases and J shed 10 bases, with 14 bases lying between them. CDR3 region: CASSSRVGGEQFF. The CDR3 DNA is TGTGCCAGCAGTTCTAGGGTAGGAGGGGAGCAGTTCTTC.

This chain connects TRBV29-1 to TRBJ2-5; 7 bases fit TRBD2. Germline V gene lookup returns CDR1 SQVTM and CDR2 ANQGSEA. The CDR3 length is 14 residues. Germline trimming cut 1 base from V and 9 bases from J; bases unmatched to any gene: 11. The DNA of the CDR3 is TGCAGCGTTGAAGCTAGCGGAGTCGTGTTTTCCCAGTACTTC. This translates into CSVEASGVVFSQYF.

This chain connects TRBV3-1 to TRBJ2-2, with D possibly matching TRBD1 (5 bases). Germline V gene data show CDR1 as LGHDT and CDR2 as YNNKEL (reference sequence). Trimming took off 4 bases at V and 8 bases at J, with 14 bases between the two ends. There are 14 residues in the CDR3. The CDR3 bases are TGTGCCAGCAGCCCCTCGACAGAAAGGGGGGAGCTGTTTTTT. It is translated as CASSPSTERGELFF.

This clonotype was counted a few times. V is TRBV7-2 and J is TRBJ2-1; no firm D call. CDR1 is SGHTA, CDR2 FQGNSA, per germline. V was trimmed by 5 bases and J by 6 bases, leaving 11 bases between them. The CDR3 contains 13 residues. The CDR3: CASSRRLGNEQFF. Here the CDR3 DNA reads TGTGCCAGCAGCCGGAGACTTGGCAATGAGCAGTTCTTC.

V gene TRBV4-1 combines with J gene TRBJ2-7; weak D call: TRBD1 (5 bases). V gave up 1 base and J gave up 3 bases, with 13 bases separating them. Per the germline V gene, CDR1 is MGHRA and CDR2 is YSYEKL. The CDR3 is made up of 15 amino acids. This chain's CDR3 is CASSQVVRAGYEQYF. In DNA form, the CDR3 reads TGCGCCAGCAGCCAAGTGGTCAGGGCCGGCTACGAGCAGTACTTC.

This clonotype came up many times. The chain uses TRBV4-1 and TRBJ1-2; D unresolved. CDR1 MGHRA and CDR2 YSYEKL come from the germline V gene. V shed 5 bases and J shed 1 base, with 11 bases lying between them. The CDR3 has 14 amino acids. In nucleotides, the CDR3 is TGCGCCAGCAGCGGTCCAACTTTTAACTATGGCTACACCTTC. Protein product: CASSGPTFNYGYTF.

The V gene is TRBV30, the J gene TRBJ2-2; a weak D match, TRBD2 (6 bases). CDR3 size: 15 residues. CDR1 is GTSNPN, CDR2 SVGIG, per germline (reference sequence). With 2 bases removed from V and 5 bases from J, the gap between germline ends came to 15 bases. CDR3 protein: CAWSIVAGGTGELFF. For the CDR3, the DNA is TGTGCCTGGAGTATAGTAGCTGGGGGGACCGGGGAGCTGTTTTTT.

This clonotype was found a few times. The V call is TRBV11-2, the J call TRBJ2-2, with TRBD1 matching over 12 bases. Germline lookup yields CDR1 SGHAT and CDR2 FQNNGV. The J segment lost 5 bases and the V segment lost 4 bases, leaving 5 bases of the junction unmatched. The CDR3 loop spans 16 amino acids. The CDR3 protein is CASSSGQGAWTGELFF. The CDR3 nucleotides read TGTGCCAGCAGCTCGGGACAGGGGGCTTGGACCGGGGAGCTGTTTTTT. Together with reference TRBV11-2 and TRBJ2-2, the CDR3 gives the full variable domain: EAGVAQSPRYKIIEKRQSVAFWCNPISGHATLYWYQQILGQGPKLLIQFQNNGVVDDSQLPKDRFSAERLKGVDSTLKIQPAKLEDSAVYLCASSSGQGAWTGELFFGEGSRLTVL.

This clonotype has a count of ten or more. J is TRBJ2-1 and V is TRBV24-1; D is unresolved. The CDR3 covers 13 residues. V dropped 4 bases and J dropped 10 bases, with 13 bases sitting between them. In germline, CDR1 is KGHDR, CDR2 SFDVKD. CDR3: CATSDDTEEEQFF. In DNA form, the CDR3 reads TGTGCCACCAGTGACGATACTGAGGAGGAGCAGTTCTTC.

This clonotype was counted ten times or more. The rearrangement joins TRBV12-3 or TRBV12-4 to TRBJ2-1; 12 nucleotides match TRBD2. J was trimmed by 10 bases and V by 6 bases; bases with no gene match: 7. This CDR3 is built from 14 residues. Written as DNA, the CDR3 is TGTGCCAGCAGGTCTAGCGGGAGGGGTCGGGAGCAGTTCTTC. It codes for CASRSSGRGREQFF.

The rearrangement links TRBV5-1 to TRBJ2-2; 8 bases map to TRBD2. The CDR3 totals 14 residues. Germline V gene lookup returns CDR1 SGHRS and CDR2 YFSETQ. The ends lost 6 bases at V and 7 bases at J; junction bases unmatched: 8. The CDR3 DNA reads as TGCGCCAGCACCGAAGCGGGAGCAAGCGGGGAGCTGTTTTTT. Its protein product is CASTEAGASGELFF.

Details on this clonotype: The CDR3 ends on some other residue instead of the conserved phenylalanine or tryptophan, so this is likely a read error. V and J are TRBV27 and TRBJ2-3; 11 bases agree with TRBD2. The CDR3 is 18 residues long. The ends lost 6 bases at V and 6 bases at J; junction bases unmatched: 17. Germline V lookup: CDR1 MNHEY, CDR2 SMNVEV (reference sequence). CDR3 amino acids: CASSPPQKLAGVEDTQYL. Written as DNA, the CDR3 is TGTGCCAGCAGCCCGCCCCAAAAACTAGCGGGAGTGGAGGATACGCAGTATCTT.

This clonotype was seen only a few times. The chain has TRBV5-1 and TRBJ2-5, with 8 bases matching TRBD2. The CDR3 is made up of 14 amino acids. Germline V lookup: CDR1 SGHRS, CDR2 YFSETQ. The V and J ends lost 7 bases and 4 bases, in that order; junction bases with no gene match: 9. The CDR3 spells CASAPMAGGETQYF. In DNA, the CDR3 is TGCGCCAGCGCCCCGATGGCGGGGGGAGAGACCCAGTACTTC.

This sequence joins TRBV20-1 and TRBJ2-3; 7 bases are shared with TRBD2. Trimming cost V 3 bases and J 2 bases; bases outside gene matches: 2. CDR3 length equals 13 residues. Germline lookup yields CDR1 DFQATT and CDR2 SNEGSKA (reference sequence). The CDR3 loop is CSARGGVTDTQYF. CDR3 coding DNA: TGCAGTGCTAGGGGAGGGGTCACAGATACGCAGTATTTT.

In its sample, this clonotype was seen a few times. V is TRBV3-1 and J is TRBJ2-1; 10 bases line up with TRBD2. The CDR3 contains 14 residues. Germline V gene lookup returns CDR1 LGHDT and CDR2 YNNKEL (reference sequence). After removal of 4 bases from V and 8 bases from J, the junction contained 5 bases not matched to a gene. This chain's CDR3 is CASSRGTSVDEQFF. The CDR3 DNA sequence: TGTGCCAGCAGCCGAGGGACTAGCGTGGATGAGCAGTTCTTC.

This chain links TRBV6-5 with TRBJ2-1; 11 positions match TRBD1. The CDR3 runs to 14 residues. Germline V lookup: CDR1 MNHEY, CDR2 SVGAGI. Trimming cost V 5 bases and J 6 bases; bases outside gene matches: 3. The CDR3 reads CASSTGTGGNEQFF. DNA for the CDR3: TGTGCCAGCAGTACCGGGACAGGGGGCAATGAGCAGTTCTTC.

The chain joins TRBV5-1 to TRBJ2-5, with 12 positions matching TRBD2. The junction had 6 bases not matched to a gene; V was cut back by 5 bases and J by 7 bases. The V gene's germline CDR1 is SGHRS and CDR2 YFSETQ. The CDR3 has 14 amino acids. This chain's CDR3 is CASSRTSGMATQYF. Written as DNA, the CDR3 is TGCGCCAGCAGTCGGACTAGCGGGATGGCGACCCAGTACTTC.

This clonotype was observed many times. This chain joins TRBV24-1 and TRBJ2-2; D is ambiguous. Germline loops: CDR1 KGHDR, CDR2 SFDVKD. The CDR3 loop spans 15 amino acids. The V end lost 12 bases, the J end lost 0 bases, and 16 bases lay between the germline ends. The CDR3 nucleotides read TGTGCCTCCTCCGCGTCAGGTGCGAACACCGGGGAGCTGTTTTTT. Translation gives CASSASGANTGELFF.

This clonotype was observed a handful of times. The chain couples TRBV9 to TRBJ2-3, with TRBD2 identical over 14 bases. The CDR3 has 17 residues. V trimming: 4 bases; J trimming: 0 bases; junction bases outside the gene matches: 4. Germline V gene lookup returns CDR1 SGDLS and CDR2 YYNGEE. CDR3 in DNA: TGTGCCAGCAGCCCTCGACTAGCGGGAGGGAGCACAGATACGCAGTATTTT. It translates to CASSPRLAGGSTDTQYF.

This sequence joins TRBV27 and TRBJ1-3; D unresolved. Trimming pared 4 bases from V and 0 bases from J, leaving 13 bases between. CDR1 MNHEY and CDR2 SMNVEV come from the germline V gene (reference sequence). CDR3 length: 16 residues. CDR3 protein: CASSSLTGLSGNTIYF. The CDR3 bases are TGTGCCAGCAGTTCACTTACGGGCCTCTCTGGAAACACCATATATTTT.

This clonotype was counted many times. This chain connects TRBV20-1 to TRBJ1-1; D may be TRBD1 (6 bases). The CDR3 has 12 amino acids. CDR1 DFQATT and CDR2 SNEGSKA come from the germline V gene (reference sequence). V gave up 4 bases and J gave up 7 bases, with 13 bases separating them. Here the CDR3 reads CSAMRGASEAFF. Here the CDR3 DNA reads TGCAGTGCTATGAGGGGGGCAAGTGAAGCTTTCTTT.

Concerning this clonotype: Since a much larger clone is just one base distant, this may be a read error. The final CDR3 position lacks the conserved phenylalanine or tryptophan, pointing to a likely read error. J is TRBJ1-5 and V is TRBV12-3 or TRBV12-4; D unclear. The CDR3 covers 13 residues. Trimming took 6 bases from V and 6 from J, leaving 12 bases between them. The CDR3 nucleotides are TGTGCCAGCAGCCCGATGGGGAGTCAGCCCCAGCATTCT. The encoded protein is CASSPMGSQPQHS.

Only a few counts were recorded for this clonotype. The V gene is TRBV19, the J gene TRBJ1-2; TRBD1 is a possible D gene (6 bases). Germline V gene lookup returns CDR1 LNHDA and CDR2 SQIVND (reference sequence). V was cut by 2 bases and J by 0 bases, with 10 bases left in between. This CDR3 region has 15 residues. The CDR3 DNA is TGTGCCAGTAGTATACAGGGGCTCTCTAACTATGGCTACACCTTC. Its translation is CASSIQGLSNYGYTF.

V gene TRBV12-3 or TRBV12-4 combines with J gene TRBJ2-2; D is unresolved. The germline V and J ends were trimmed by 0 bases and 5 bases, with 10 bases remaining between them. The CDR3 is made up of 15 amino acids. The CDR3 DNA sequence: TGTGCCAGCAGTTTAGCGCTCGGACCGACCGGGGAGCTGTTTTTT. Translating gives CASSLALGPTGELFF.

The CDR3 DNA is TGTGCCAGCAGTCTAGAGCGGGCCCGCACCCGGTACAATGAGCAGTTCTTC. This codes for CASSLERARTRYNEQFF. The genes are TRBV28 and TRBJ2-1; tentatively, D is TRBD2 (6 bases). The germline gives CDR1 MDHEN, CDR2 SYDVKM. This CDR3 region has 17 residues. V lost 5 bases and J lost 4, with 21 bases in between.